These 21 T cell receptor beta chains originate from one sample sequenced in a study of cytomegalovirus exposure and HLA in healthy donors. The study ran its PCR with 60 Vbeta and 13 Jbeta primers. The data were produced by immunoSEQ multiplex PCR, yet TCRdb's version contains in-frame clones alone and is incomplete. The table includes more than 70,000 clones, around three quarters detected once. The sequencing input was PBMCs. Every receptor here comes from a man aged 35 to 55 in good health and CMV-seronegative.

The rearrangement uses TRBV2 and TRBJ2-3; perhaps TRBD1 as D (6 bases). Trimming cost V 6 bases and J 2 bases, with 12 bases left between them. The CDR3 is made up of 14 amino acids. Per germline, CDR1 SNHLY and CDR2 FYNNEI. The CDR3 reads CASSEGQLTDTQYF. CDR3 in DNA: TGTGCCAGCAGCGAGGGACAACTCACAGATACGCAGTATTTT.

This clone was recorded only once. The CDR3 here is CASSRTYINEQFF. Written as DNA, the CDR3 is TGTGCCAGCAGCCGTACTTATATCAATGAGCAGTTCTTC. The gene calls are TRBV7-2 and TRBJ2-1; no clear D gene. Trimming took 5 bases from V and 6 from J, leaving 11 bases between them. The V gene's germline CDR1 is SGHTA and CDR2 FQGNSA. CDR3 length: 13 residues.

V and J are TRBV5-1 and TRBJ2-5; 10 bases map to TRBD2. Germline V gene lookup returns CDR1 SGHRS and CDR2 YFSETQ. The junction had 5 bases not matched to a gene; V was cut back by 2 bases and J by 1 base. This CDR3 has 16 residues. DNA of the CDR3: TGCGCCAGCAGCTTACCTAGCGGGGGAACCCAAGAGACCCAGTACTTC. This encodes CASSLPSGGTQETQYF.

The chain employs TRBV5-6 and TRBJ2-5; 7 bases align to TRBD2. The ends lost 2 bases at V and 1 base at J; junction bases unmatched: 2. This CDR3 is built from 14 residues. Germline CDR1 reads SGHDT; CDR2 reads YYEEEE. The CDR3 protein is CASSFGLVQETQYF. The CDR3 DNA reads TGTGCCAGCAGCTTTGGACTAGTCCAAGAGACCCAGTACTTC.

The chain's CDR3 is CAINRARGTGANVLTF. CDR3 nucleotides: TGTGCCATCAATCGGGCCAGGGGGACTGGGGCCAACGTCCTGACTTTC. This sequence joins TRBV10-3 and TRBJ2-6, with 7 bases identical to TRBD1. Per germline, CDR1 ENHRY and CDR2 SYGVKD. CDR3 length equals 16 residues. The V segment lost 7 bases and the J segment 2 bases; nucleotides outside the gene matches: 8.

This clone was counted a few times. The chain has TRBV7-2 and TRBJ1-2, with 7 nucleotides matching TRBD1. V dropped 3 bases and J dropped 1; count of bases not matched to a gene: 11. Germline CDR1 SGHTA, CDR2 FQGNSA. This CDR3 has 17 residues. DNA of the CDR3: TGTGCCAGCAGCTTGACGGGATTGGGACAGAATAACTATGGCTACACCTTC. It codes for CASSLTGLGQNNYGYTF.

The genes are TRBV29-1 and TRBJ1-6; no clear D. CDR1 and CDR2 (germline): SQVTM, ANQGSEA. The CDR3 length is 15 residues. V was clipped by 4 bases and J by 0 bases, with 10 bases between them. This CDR3 reads CSVADGSSYNSPLHF. The CDR3 region has the DNA TGCAGCGTTGCGGACGGGAGCTCCTATAATTCACCCCTCCACTTT. The full variable domain, rest sourced from reference TRBV29-1 and TRBJ1-6, is SAVISQKPSRDICQRGTSLTIQCQVDSQVTMMFWYRQQPGQSLTLIATANQGSEATYESGFVIDKFPISRPNLTFSTLTVSNMSPEDSSIYLCSVADGSSYNSPLHFGNGTRLTVT.

CDR3 sequence (DNA): TGTGCCAGCAGTTATGGGGCAGGGGATCAGCCCCAGCATTTT. It encodes CASSYGAGDQPQHF. This sequence joins TRBV6-5 and TRBJ1-5; tentative D call: TRBD1 (6 bases). Germline V gene lookup returns CDR1 MNHEY and CDR2 SVGAGI. Trimming stripped 3 bases from V and 5 bases from J, with 11 bases between. This CDR3 is built from 14 residues.

The chain employs TRBV7-3 and TRBJ2-1; TRBD1 matches at 11 bases. Germline CDR1 SGHTA, CDR2 FQGTGA. This CDR3 region has 17 residues. V shed 5 bases, J shed 6 bases, and the junction held 12 bases outside the gene matches. The CDR3, as DNA: TGTGCCAGCAGCACCGGGACAGGGGGTATGGGGGGCAATGAGCAGTTCTTC. It encodes CASSTGTGGMGGNEQFF.

The rearrangement links TRBV7-2 to TRBJ2-6; TRBD1 might be the D (6 bases). The CDR3 totals 17 residues. Germline CDR1 SGHTA, CDR2 FQGNSA. Trimming removed 5 bases at V and 0 bases at J, with 14 bases between. CDR3 region: CASSRTVMISGANVLTF. The CDR3 nucleotides are TGTGCCAGCAGCAGGACAGTAATGATCTCTGGGGCCAACGTCCTGACTTTC.

This clone was detected only once. V and J are TRBV28 and TRBJ2-7, with 8 bases lining up with TRBD2. The CDR3 covers 16 residues. Looked up from germline, CDR1 is MDHEN and CDR2 is SYDVKM. Losses at the gene ends were 3 bases for V and 1 base for J; bases not matched to a gene: 8. CDR3 loop: CASSLARGGFSYEQYF. For the CDR3, the DNA is TGTGCCAGCAGTTTGGCTCGGGGGGGTTTTTCCTACGAGCAGTACTTC.

V gene TRBV6-6 combines with J gene TRBJ1-1; maybe TRBD1 (6 bases). The CDR3 contains 15 residues. Germline CDR1 MNHNY, CDR2 SVGAGI (reference sequence). V was shortened by 6 bases and J by 11 bases, with 25 bases between the two germline ends. CDR3 sequence (DNA): TGTGCCAGCAGGCGTTTACAGGGTAGAGGCCTGCCGGCTTTCTTT. Protein sequence: CASRRLQGRGLPAFF.

The rearrangement uses TRBV7-8 and TRBJ2-3; TRBD1 is a possible D gene (6 bases). Trimming removed 5 bases at V and 2 bases at J, with 11 bases between. Germline V gene data show CDR1 as SGHVS and CDR2 as FQNEAQ. This CDR3 contains 14 residues. CDR3 region: CASSQGITTDTQYF. The CDR3 nucleotides read TGTGCCAGCAGCCAGGGGATAACCACAGATACGCAGTATTTT.

J is TRBJ1-1 and V is TRBV30; TRBD1 is a possible D gene (5 bases). Germline V gene lookup returns CDR1 GTSNPN and CDR2 SVGIG (reference sequence). Trimming stripped 0 bases from V and 4 bases from J, with 21 bases between. CDR3 length equals 17 residues. The CDR3 loop reads CAWSVLRGTSRSTEAFF. The CDR3 region has the DNA TGTGCCTGGAGTGTACTCCGCGGGACCTCAAGGAGCACTGAAGCTTTCTTT.

The V gene is TRBV28, the J gene TRBJ1-1, with D perhaps TRBD1 (5 bases). The CDR3 length is 13 residues. V lost 11 bases, J lost 1 base, and 14 bases lay in between. CDR1 MDHEN and CDR2 SYDVKM come from the germline V gene. CDR3 bases: TGTGCCGGTCAGGACAACCAGAACACTGAAGCTTTCTTT. Its translation is CAGQDNQNTEAFF.

CDR3 coding DNA: TGTGCCAGCAGCCAGCAGGCCCTTCGGCGCGAGCAGTACTTC. Translation gives CASSQQALRREQYF. V and J are TRBV28 and TRBJ2-7; no clear D. This CDR3 region has 14 residues. Deletions cut 6 bases from V and 6 bases from J, with 18 bases between. Per the germline V gene, CDR1 is MDHEN and CDR2 is SYDVKM.

The CDR3 protein is CSVEGLQDRHYNEQFF. CDR3 in DNA: TGCAGCGTTGAAGGTCTTCAGGACAGGCACTACAATGAGCAGTTCTTC. This sequence joins TRBV29-1 and TRBJ2-1; 7 nucleotides agree with TRBD1. The CDR3 sequence is 16 residues long. Per germline, CDR1 SQVTM and CDR2 ANQGSEA. The V and J ends lost 1 base and 3 bases, in that order; junction bases with no gene match: 9.

The V and J genes are TRBV7-9 and TRBJ1-1; possible D gene TRBD1, 5 bases. Germline CDR1 and CDR2: SEHNR and FQNEAQ (reference sequence). This CDR3 has 14 amino acids. Trimming left V 1 base short and J 5 bases short, with 11 bases between. The CDR3 DNA reads as TGTGCCAGCAGCTTAGATCAGGGAGGAACTGAAGCTTTCTTT. Translation gives CASSLDQGGTEAFF.

This clone was seen only once. This chain uses TRBV4-2 with TRBJ2-1, with D hard to call. CDR3 length equals 12 residues. V gave up 5 bases and J gave up 5 bases, with 7 bases separating them. Germline V gives CDR1 LGHNA, CDR2 YNFKEQ. The DNA for the CDR3 is TGTGCCAGCAGCTCAGTCCACAATGAGCAGTTCTTC. It is translated as CASSSVHNEQFF.

V usage is TRBV2 and J usage is TRBJ2-7; 10 bases map to TRBD2. V shed 5 bases, J shed 6 bases, and the junction held 16 bases outside the gene matches. CDR3 length: 17 residues. In germline, CDR1 is SNHLY, CDR2 FYNNEI. CDR3 bases: TGTGCCAGCAGTCAAATACCGGGACTAGCGATTGAGGGCGAGCAGTACTTC. It encodes CASSQIPGLAIEGEQYF.

The rearrangement uses TRBV4-2 and TRBJ2-1; D perhaps matches TRBD2 (6 bases). CDR1 is LGHNA and CDR2 is YNFKEQ in the germline V gene. V dropped 5 bases and J dropped 4 bases, with 15 bases sitting between them. The CDR3 runs to 15 residues. The chain's CDR3 is CASSGKGRGYNEQFF. The CDR3 bases are TGTGCCAGCAGCGGTAAGGGTCGGGGGTACAATGAGCAGTTCTTC.